This TCR beta chain was recovered during a study of T cell responses to AZD1222 COVID-19 vaccine. A remark on this clone: The antigen remains unidentified.

The study, taken as a whole, reports: Donors in the cohort were predominantly white British and more often female, and clonal diversity was possibly underestimated. Nearly half of spike-specific TCRs reportedly go after variant regions that carry no mutations. Along spike, vaccine-associated CD4 TCRs were found throughout, with dominance at 160-218 and 743-854. Only 5 or 6 people who got AZD1222 tested seropositive at baseline.

CDR3 length: 15 residues. Trimming cost V 5 bases and J 2 bases; bases outside gene matches: 3. The germline gives CDR1 MRHNA, CDR2 SNTAGT. Measured with immunoSEQ multiplex PCR; TCRdb has only the in-frame clones, and not every one. The data show 95,000 to 150,000 clones, with roughly 90% seen just once and approximately 3.5% held by the top ten. The receptor's source is an adult in good health. The input for sequencing was peripheral blood, taken on day 0 of AZD1222 vaccination. The rearrangement uses TRBV6-4 and TRBJ2-6; 7 nucleotides line up with TRBD1. CDR3 coding DNA: TGTGCCAGCAGTCGACAGGGTGCTGGGGCCAACGTCCTGACTTTC. The encoded protein is CASSRQGAGANVLTF.